The subject of this entry is one T cell receptor beta chain. What it binds is not known. Germline CDR1 LNHDA, CDR2 SQIVND (reference sequence). V lost 3 bases to trimming and J lost 2 bases; unmatched junction nucleotides: 3. The length of the CDR3 is 14 residues. The PCR ran on 60 Vbeta and 13 Jbeta primers. Produced via immunoSEQ multiplex PCR; TCRdb's table is partial and in-frame only. Of about 160,000 clones listed, roughly 80% are singletons. These data come from a study of cytomegalovirus exposure and HLA in healthy donors. Study-level points and caveats: It has been reported that TCR beta sequences accurately predicted the HLA-A and HLA-B alleles of most subjects. Later analysis revealed greater clonal expansion in HLA-associated TCR beta chains than in equally common others. The study recorded 150 to 200 TCR beta chains that were cytomegalovirus-associated.

The chain couples TRBV19 to TRBJ2-7; 8 positions agree with TRBD1. The source of this sequence is a male donor in good health and CMV-seropositive. Sample: PBMCs. In DNA, the CDR3 is TGTGCCAGTAGTATTCGGACAGGGCCCTACGAGCAGTACTTC. This encodes CASSIRTGPYEQYF.